These T cell receptor beta chains were read from a single sample in a study of T cells in Graves' hyperthyroidism and ophthalmopathy. In TCRdb, the multiplex PCR reads were re-called with MiXCR into one record per CDR3 protein. The sample yields a few hundred thousand distinct CDR3 sequences, around a sixth seen once. The specimen was blood. The receptors come from a woman in her fifties or sixties with Graves' hyperthyroidism. The CDR3 runs from the conserved cysteine through the conserved F or W. Fields, in order: clone size, D gene, V gene, J gene, CDR3 protein, CDR3 DNA. D genes are given only for firm matches. A row's size may be missing; if present it is once, few, many or a size class.

many,NA,TRBV7-9,TRBJ1-1,CASAGPLLQAFF,TGTGCCAGCGCCGGGCCCTTGCTGCAAGCTTTCTTT
NA,NA,TRBV9,TRBJ1-1,CASRAQGNTEAFF,TGTGCCAGCAGAGCCCAGGGGAACACTGAAGCTTTCTTT
NA,NA,TRBV7-3,TRBJ2-2,CASSLGGGRGELFF,TGTGCCAGCAGTTTGGGCGGAGGGCGCGGGGAGCTGTTTTTT
many,TRBD1,TRBV13,TRBJ2-7,CASKYGTGNHEQYF,TGTGCCAGCAAATACGGGACAGGGAACCACGAGCAGTACTTC
few,TRBD1,TRBV5-5,TRBJ1-1,CASSLGKGAPGTEAFF,TGTGCCAGCAGCTTGGGGAAGGGGGCGCCTGGTACTGAAGCTTTCTTT
few,NA,TRBV6-2/TRBV6-3,TRBJ2-1,CASLTTVSDEQFF,TGTGCCAGCCTAACGACAGTATCCGATGAGCAGTTCTTC
few,TRBD1,TRBV6-5,TRBJ2-5,CASSYQGAGETQYF,TGTGCCAGCAGTTACCAGGGGGCCGGAGAGACCCAGTACTTC
many,TRBD2,TRBV7-2,TRBJ2-7,CASSRLRLANPYEQYF,TGTGCCAGCAGCCGCTTAAGACTAGCGAACCCCTACGAGCAGTACTTC
many,NA,TRBV30,TRBJ1-1,CAWSGPYYTEAFF,TGTGCCTGGTCGGGTCCGTATTACACTGAAGCTTTCTTT
NA,NA,TRBV5-1,TRBJ2-2,CASSLGGWADSTGELFF,TGCGCCAGCAGCTTGGGAGGTTGGGCAGACTCCACCGGGGAGCTGTTTTTT